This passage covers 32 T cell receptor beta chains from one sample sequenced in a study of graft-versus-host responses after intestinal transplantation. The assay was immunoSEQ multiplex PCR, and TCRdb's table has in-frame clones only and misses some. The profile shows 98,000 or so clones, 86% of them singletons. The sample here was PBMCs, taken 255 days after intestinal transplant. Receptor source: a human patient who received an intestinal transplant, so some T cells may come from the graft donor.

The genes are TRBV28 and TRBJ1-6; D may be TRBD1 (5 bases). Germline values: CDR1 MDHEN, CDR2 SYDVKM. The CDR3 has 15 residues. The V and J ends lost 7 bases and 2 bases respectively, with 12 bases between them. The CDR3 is CASTLRAAYNSPLHF. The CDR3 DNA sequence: TGTGCCAGCACTCTCAGGGCGGCCTATAATTCACCCCTCCACTTT.

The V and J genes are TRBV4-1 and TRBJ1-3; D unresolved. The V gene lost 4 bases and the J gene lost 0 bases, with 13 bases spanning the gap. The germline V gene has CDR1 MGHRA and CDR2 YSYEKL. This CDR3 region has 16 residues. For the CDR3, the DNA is TGCGCCAGCAGCCTGGTTGCGGGGTTCTCTGGAAACACCATATATTTT. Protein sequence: CASSLVAGFSGNTIYF.

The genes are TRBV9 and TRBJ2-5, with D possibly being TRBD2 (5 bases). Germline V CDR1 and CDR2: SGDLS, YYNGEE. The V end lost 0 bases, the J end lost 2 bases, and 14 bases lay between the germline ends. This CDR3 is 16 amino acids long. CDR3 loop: CASSVADGMRQETQYF. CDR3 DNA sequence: TGTGCCAGCAGCGTAGCCGACGGGATGCGGCAAGAGACCCAGTACTTC. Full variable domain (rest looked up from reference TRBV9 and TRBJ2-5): DSGVTQTPKHLITATGQRVTLRCSPRSGDLSVYWYQQSLDQGLQFLIQYYNGEERAKGNILERFSAQQFPDLHSELNLSSLELGDSALYFCASSVADGMRQETQYFGPGTRLLVL.

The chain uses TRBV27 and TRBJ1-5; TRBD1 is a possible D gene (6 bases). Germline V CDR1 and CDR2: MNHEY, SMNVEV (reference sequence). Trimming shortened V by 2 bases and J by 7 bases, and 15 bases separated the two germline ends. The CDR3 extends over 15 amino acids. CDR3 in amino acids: CASSLLPQGGQPQHF. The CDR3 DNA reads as TGTGCCAGCAGTTTACTCCCACAGGGTGGGCAGCCCCAGCATTTT.

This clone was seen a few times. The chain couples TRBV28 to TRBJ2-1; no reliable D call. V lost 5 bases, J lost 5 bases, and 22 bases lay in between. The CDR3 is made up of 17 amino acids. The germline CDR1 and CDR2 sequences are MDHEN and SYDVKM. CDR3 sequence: CASSHPPAEYMNNEQFF. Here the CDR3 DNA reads TGTGCCAGCAGTCACCCTCCGGCGGAATACATGAACAATGAGCAGTTCTTC.

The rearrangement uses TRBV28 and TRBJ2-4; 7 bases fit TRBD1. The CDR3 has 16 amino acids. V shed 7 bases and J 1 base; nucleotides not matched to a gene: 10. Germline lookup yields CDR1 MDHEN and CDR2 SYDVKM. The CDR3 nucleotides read TGTGCCAGCAAAAGCCCCTCGACAGGGGCCAAAAACATTCAGTACTTC. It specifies CASKSPSTGAKNIQYF.

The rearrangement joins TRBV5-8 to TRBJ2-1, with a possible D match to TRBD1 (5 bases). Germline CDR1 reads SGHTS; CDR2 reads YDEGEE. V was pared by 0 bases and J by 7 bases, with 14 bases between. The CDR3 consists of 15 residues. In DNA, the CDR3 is TGTGCCAGCAGCTTGGGTGCAGGGCAAGGGAATGAGCAGTTCTTC. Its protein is CASSLGAGQGNEQFF.

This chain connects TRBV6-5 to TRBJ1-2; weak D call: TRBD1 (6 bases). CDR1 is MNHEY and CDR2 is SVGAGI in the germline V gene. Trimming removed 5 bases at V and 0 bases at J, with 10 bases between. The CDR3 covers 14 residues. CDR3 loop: CASSRAGANYGYTF. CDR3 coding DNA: TGTGCCAGCAGTCGAGCAGGGGCTAACTATGGCTACACCTTC.

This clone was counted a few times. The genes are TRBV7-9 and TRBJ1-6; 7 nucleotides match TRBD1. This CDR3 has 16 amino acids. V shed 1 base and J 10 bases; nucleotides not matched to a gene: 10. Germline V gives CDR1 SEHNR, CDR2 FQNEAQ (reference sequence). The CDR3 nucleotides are TGTGCCAGCAGCTTAGGTGGGCGACAGGGAAGATCACCCCTCCACTTT. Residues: CASSLGGRQGRSPLHF.

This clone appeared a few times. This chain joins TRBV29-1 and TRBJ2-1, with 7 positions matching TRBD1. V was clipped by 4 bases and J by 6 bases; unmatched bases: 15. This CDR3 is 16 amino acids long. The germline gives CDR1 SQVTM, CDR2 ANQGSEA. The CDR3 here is CSVVPSVTGYFNEQFF. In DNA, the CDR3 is TGCAGCGTTGTTCCCTCCGTGACAGGGTATTTCAATGAGCAGTTCTTC.

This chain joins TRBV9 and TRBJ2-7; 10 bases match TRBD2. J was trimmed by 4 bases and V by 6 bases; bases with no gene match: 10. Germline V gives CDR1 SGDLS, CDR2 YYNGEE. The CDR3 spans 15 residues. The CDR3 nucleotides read TGTGCCAGCAACTACTTCAGCGGGGGGGTTTACGAGCAGTACGTC. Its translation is CASNYFSGGVYEQYV.

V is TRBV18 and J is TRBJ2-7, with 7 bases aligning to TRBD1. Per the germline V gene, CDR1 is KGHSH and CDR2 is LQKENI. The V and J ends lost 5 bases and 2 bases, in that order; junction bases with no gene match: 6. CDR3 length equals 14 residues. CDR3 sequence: CASSTGTAPYEQYV. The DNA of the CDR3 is TGTGCCAGCTCAACCGGGACAGCCCCCTACGAGCAGTACGTC.

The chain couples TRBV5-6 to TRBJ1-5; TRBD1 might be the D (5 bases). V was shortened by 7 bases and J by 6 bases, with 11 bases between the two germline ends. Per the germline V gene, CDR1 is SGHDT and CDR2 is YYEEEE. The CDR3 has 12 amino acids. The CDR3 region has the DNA TGTGCCAGCGGACATCAGGGTCAGCCCCAGCATTTT. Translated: CASGHQGQPQHF.

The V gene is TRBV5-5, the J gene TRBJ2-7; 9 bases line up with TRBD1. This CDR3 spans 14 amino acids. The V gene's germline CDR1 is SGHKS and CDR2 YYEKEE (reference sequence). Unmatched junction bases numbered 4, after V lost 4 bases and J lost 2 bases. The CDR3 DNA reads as TGTGCCAGCAGCCCCGGGACAGGGACCTACGAGCAGTACGTC. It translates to CASSPGTGTYEQYV.

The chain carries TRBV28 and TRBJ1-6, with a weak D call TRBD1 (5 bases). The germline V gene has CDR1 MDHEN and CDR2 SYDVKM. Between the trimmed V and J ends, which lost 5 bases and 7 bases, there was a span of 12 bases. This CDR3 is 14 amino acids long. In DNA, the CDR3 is TGTGCCAGCAGTGAGGGTTGGGGGAATTCACCCCTCCACTTT. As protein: CASSEGWGNSPLHF.

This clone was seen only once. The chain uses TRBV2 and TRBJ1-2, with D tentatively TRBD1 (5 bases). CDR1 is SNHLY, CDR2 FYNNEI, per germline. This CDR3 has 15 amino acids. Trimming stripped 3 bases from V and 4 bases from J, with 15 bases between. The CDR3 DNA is TGTGCCAGCAGTGAGGGCAGGGAGGACCTCTATGGCTACACCTTC. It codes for CASSEGREDLYGYTF.

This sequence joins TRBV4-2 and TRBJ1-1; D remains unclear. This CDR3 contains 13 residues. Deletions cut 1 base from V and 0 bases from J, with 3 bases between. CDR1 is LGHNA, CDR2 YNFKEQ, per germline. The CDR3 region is CASSQAVNTEAFF. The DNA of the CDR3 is TGTGCCAGCAGCCAAGCTGTGAACACTGAAGCTTTCTTT.

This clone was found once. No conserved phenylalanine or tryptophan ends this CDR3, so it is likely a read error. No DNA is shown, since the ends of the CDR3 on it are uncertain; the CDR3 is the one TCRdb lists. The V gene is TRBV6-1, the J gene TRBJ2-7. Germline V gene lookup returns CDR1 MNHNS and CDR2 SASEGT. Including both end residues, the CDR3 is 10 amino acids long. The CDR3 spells CASSERERSL.

CDR3 nucleotide sequence: TGTGCCAGCCAAATTAGTCAGGGGGACAATCAGCCCCAGCATTTT. Translation: CASQISQGDNQPQHF. J is TRBJ1-5 and V is TRBV2; 7 nucleotides agree with TRBD1. The V and J ends lost 8 bases and 3 bases, in that order; junction bases with no gene match: 10. The CDR3 consists of 15 residues. The V gene's germline CDR1 is SNHLY and CDR2 FYNNEI.

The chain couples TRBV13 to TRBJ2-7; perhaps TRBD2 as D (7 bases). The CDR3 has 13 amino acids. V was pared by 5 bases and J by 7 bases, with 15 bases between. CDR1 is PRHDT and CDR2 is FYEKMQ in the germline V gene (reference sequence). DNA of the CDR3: TGTGCCAGCAGCACGGGGGGCGCTTGGGAGCAGTACTTC. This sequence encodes CASSTGGAWEQYF.

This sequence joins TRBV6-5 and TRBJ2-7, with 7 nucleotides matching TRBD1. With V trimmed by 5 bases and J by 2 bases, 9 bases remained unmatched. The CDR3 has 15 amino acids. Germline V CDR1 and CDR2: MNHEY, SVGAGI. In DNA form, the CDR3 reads TGTGCCAGCAGTCCCCGACAGGGCCAAGCCTACGAGCAGTACTTC. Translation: CASSPRQGQAYEQYF.

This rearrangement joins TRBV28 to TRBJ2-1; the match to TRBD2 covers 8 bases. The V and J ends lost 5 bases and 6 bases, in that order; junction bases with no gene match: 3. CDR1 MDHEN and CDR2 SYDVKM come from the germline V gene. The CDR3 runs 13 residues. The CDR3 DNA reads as TGTGCCAGCAGTGAAGGGACTAGCAATGAGCAGTTCTTC. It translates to CASSEGTSNEQFF.

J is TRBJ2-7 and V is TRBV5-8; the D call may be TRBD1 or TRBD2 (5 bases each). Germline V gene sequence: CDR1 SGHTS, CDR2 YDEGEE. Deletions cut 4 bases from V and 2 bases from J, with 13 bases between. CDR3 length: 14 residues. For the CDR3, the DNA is TGTGCCAGCAGCCTGGGGGTGGTAACCTACGAGCAGTACGTC. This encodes CASSLGVVTYEQYV.

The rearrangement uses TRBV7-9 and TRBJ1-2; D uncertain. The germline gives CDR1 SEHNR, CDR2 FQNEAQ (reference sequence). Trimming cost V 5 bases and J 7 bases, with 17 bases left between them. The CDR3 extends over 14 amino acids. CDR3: CASSVEDWWGGYTF. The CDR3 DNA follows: TGTGCCAGCAGCGTAGAGGATTGGTGGGGTGGCTACACCTTC.

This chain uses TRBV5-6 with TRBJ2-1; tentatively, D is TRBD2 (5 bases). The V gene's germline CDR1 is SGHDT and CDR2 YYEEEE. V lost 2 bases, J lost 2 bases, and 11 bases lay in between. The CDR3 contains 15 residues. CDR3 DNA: TGTGCCAGCAGCTTCAGGACTTCAACCTACAATGAGCAGTTCTTC. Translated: CASSFRTSTYNEQFF.

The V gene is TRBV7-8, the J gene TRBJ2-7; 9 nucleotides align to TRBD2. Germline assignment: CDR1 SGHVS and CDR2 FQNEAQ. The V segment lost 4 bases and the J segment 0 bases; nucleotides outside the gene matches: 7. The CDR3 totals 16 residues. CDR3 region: CASSSVSGSSSYEQYF. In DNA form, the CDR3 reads TGTGCCAGCAGCTCCGTTAGCGGGAGTAGCTCCTACGAGCAGTACTTC.

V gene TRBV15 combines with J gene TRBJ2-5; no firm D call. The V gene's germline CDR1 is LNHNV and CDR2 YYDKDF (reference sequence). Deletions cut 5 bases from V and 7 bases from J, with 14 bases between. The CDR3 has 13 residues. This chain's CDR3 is CATSPRTTATQYF. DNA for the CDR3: TGTGCCACCAGCCCTCGGACGACGGCGACCCAGTACTTC.

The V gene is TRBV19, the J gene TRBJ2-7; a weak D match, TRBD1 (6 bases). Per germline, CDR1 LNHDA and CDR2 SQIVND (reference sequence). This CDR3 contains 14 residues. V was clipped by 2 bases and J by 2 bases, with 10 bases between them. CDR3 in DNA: TGTGCCAGTAGTATAACAGGGAAGGCCTACGAGCAGTACTTC. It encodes CASSITGKAYEQYF.

CDR3 region: CASSLEGTGGEKLFF. As DNA, the CDR3 is TGCGCCAGCAGCTTGGAGGGGACAGGGGGTGAAAAACTGTTTTTT. The chain combines TRBV5-1 with TRBJ1-4; 11 bases align to TRBD1. Germline V gene sequence: CDR1 SGHRS, CDR2 YFSETQ. The CDR3 runs 15 residues. V was pared by 0 bases and J by 7 bases, with 2 bases of the junction left unmatched.

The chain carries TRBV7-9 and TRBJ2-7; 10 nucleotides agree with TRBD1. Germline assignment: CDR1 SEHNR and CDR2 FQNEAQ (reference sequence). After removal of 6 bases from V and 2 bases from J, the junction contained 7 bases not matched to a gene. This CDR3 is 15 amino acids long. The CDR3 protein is CASSRDRGRTYEQYV. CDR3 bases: TGTGCCAGCAGTCGGGACAGGGGAAGAACCTACGAGCAGTACGTC.

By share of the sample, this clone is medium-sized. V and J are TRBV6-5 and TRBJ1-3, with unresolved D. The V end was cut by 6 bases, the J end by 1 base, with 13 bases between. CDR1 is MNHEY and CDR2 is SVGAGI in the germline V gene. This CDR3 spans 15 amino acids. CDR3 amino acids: CASSRGYPSGNTIYF. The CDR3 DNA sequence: TGTGCCAGCAGCCGAGGCTATCCTTCTGGAAACACCATATATTTT.

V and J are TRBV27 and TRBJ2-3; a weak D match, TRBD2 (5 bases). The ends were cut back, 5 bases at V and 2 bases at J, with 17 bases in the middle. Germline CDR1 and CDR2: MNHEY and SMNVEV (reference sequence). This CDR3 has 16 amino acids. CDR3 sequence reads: CASSRAASRSTDTQYF. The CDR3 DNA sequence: TGTGCCAGCAGTCGCGCCGCTAGCAGATCCACAGATACGCAGTATTTT.